The 22 T cell receptor beta chains presented below share a single source sample, sequenced in a study of Graves' ophthalmopathy and Graves' hyperthyroidism. TCR beta CDR3 amplification used RNA transcripts. The library came from an HTBI-primed first-round RT-PCR and a second-round multiplex PCR. MiXCR was run by TCRdb on the multiplex PCR reads, yielding one entry per CDR3 protein. The sample lists a few hundred thousand distinct CDR3 sequences, approximately 35% seen once, with about 4% in the top ten. The sample was peripheral blood or thyroid tissue (not recorded which). All receptors come from an adult man with Graves' hyperthyroidism.

This clonotype was counted a single time. The rearrangement uses TRBV9 and TRBJ2-7; TRBD1 matches at 7 bases. V shed 4 bases and J 2 bases; nucleotides not matched to a gene: 3. Germline V gene lookup returns CDR1 SGDLS and CDR2 YYNGEE. The CDR3 spans 13 residues. The CDR3 loop is CASSWTGPYEQYF. The CDR3 coding sequence is TGTGCCAGCAGCTGGACAGGACCCTACGAGCAGTACTTC.

This sequence joins TRBV7-9 and TRBJ2-7; D might be TRBD2 (6 bases). CDR3 size: 16 residues. V lost 3 bases and J lost 0, with 15 bases in between. Germline loops: CDR1 SEHNR, CDR2 FQNEAQ (reference sequence). The chain's CDR3 is CASSFFGDSNSYEQYF. As DNA, the CDR3 is TGTGCCAGCAGCTTTTTTGGGGACTCGAACTCCTACGAGCAGTACTTC.

The chain employs TRBV9 and TRBJ2-3; 9 bases are shared with TRBD1. The CDR3 is 17 residues long. V dropped 3 bases and J dropped 8; count of bases not matched to a gene: 16. The germline gives CDR1 SGDLS, CDR2 YYNGEE. CDR3 in amino acids: CASSASGTGTLYGTQYF. DNA of the CDR3: TGTGCCAGCAGCGCCTCCGGGACAGGGACCTTGTATGGTACGCAGTATTTT. Filled out from reference TRBV9 and TRBJ2-3, the complete variable domain reads DSGVTQTPKHLITATGQRVTLRCSPRSGDLSVYWYQQSLDQGLQFLIQYYNGEERAKGNILERFSAQQFPDLHSELNLSSLELGDSALYFCASSASGTGTLYGTQYFGPGTRLTVL.

There are many counts of this clonotype. The V gene is TRBV24-1, the J gene TRBJ1-2; TRBD1 might be the D (5 bases). This CDR3 has 13 amino acids. Per germline, CDR1 KGHDR and CDR2 SFDVKD. The ends were cut back, 5 bases at V and 2 bases at J, with 8 bases in the middle. The CDR3 DNA is TGTGCCACCAGTGGACAGCCGAACTATGGCTACACCTTC. Translated: CATSGQPNYGYTF.

The V call is TRBV29-1, the J call TRBJ1-2; D uncertain. V gave up 3 bases and J gave up 0 bases, with 11 bases separating them. CDR3 length equals 14 residues. Germline V lookup: CDR1 SQVTM, CDR2 ANQGSEA. CDR3 bases: TGCAGCGTTGAGATACAAGACACTAACTATGGCTACACCTTC. It translates to CSVEIQDTNYGYTF.

In the case of this clonotype: Given a much more abundant clone one base away, this may be a read error. The conserved phenylalanine or tryptophan is not found at the CDR3 terminus, so this likely reflects a read error. The genes are TRBV7-2 and TRBJ2-7; tentatively, D is TRBD1 or TRBD2 (6 bases each). CDR3 length equals 15 residues. In germline, CDR1 is SGHTA, CDR2 FQGNSA. V lost 3 bases to trimming and J lost 3 bases, with 15 bases between them. The chain's CDR3 is CASSLAGTKLYEQYL. The CDR3 nucleotides are TGTGCCAGCAGCTTGGCGGGGACAAAACTCTACGAGCAGTACCTC.

The CDR3 coding sequence is TGCAGCCAAGAACTGACAGAGAACTACGAGCAGTACTTC. Its protein is CSQELTENYEQYF. This chain joins TRBV29-1 and TRBJ2-7, with a possible D match to TRBD1 (5 bases). The germline V gene encodes CDR1 SQVTM and CDR2 ANQGSEA. The CDR3 loop spans 13 amino acids. Trimming removed 8 bases from V and 3 bases from J, with 17 bases in between.

This clonotype has ten or more counts. The rearrangement links TRBV7-9 to TRBJ2-7, with D perhaps TRBD2 (6 bases). CDR1 is SEHNR and CDR2 is FQNEAQ in the germline V gene (reference sequence). V was cut by 5 bases and J by 3 bases, with 8 bases left in between. The CDR3 length is 12 residues. The CDR3 DNA follows: TGTGCCAGCAGCCAGGGACTCTACGAGCAGTACTTC. Translated: CASSQGLYEQYF.

CDR3: CAISETDRGSYEQYF. The CDR3 DNA sequence: TGTGCCATCAGTGAGACGGACAGGGGTTCGTACGAGCAGTACTTC. The chain couples TRBV10-3 to TRBJ2-7, with 9 bases fitting TRBD1. V dropped 2 bases and J dropped 4; count of bases not matched to a gene: 6. The CDR3 consists of 15 residues. The V gene's germline CDR1 is ENHRY and CDR2 SYGVKD.

This clonotype was counted many times. The V gene is TRBV7-9, the J gene TRBJ1-4; D remains ambiguous. The length of the CDR3 is 13 residues. CDR1 is SEHNR and CDR2 is FQNEAQ in the germline V gene (reference sequence). V lost 1 base, J lost 7 bases, and 7 bases lay in between. This CDR3 is CASSLGPGEKLFF. The CDR3 DNA reads as TGTGCCAGCAGCTTAGGACCGGGTGAAAAACTGTTTTTT.

The chain uses TRBV29-1 and TRBJ2-2; 14 positions agree with TRBD2. This CDR3 region has 15 residues. V shed 5 bases and J 7 bases; nucleotides not matched to a gene: 6. Per germline, CDR1 SQVTM and CDR2 ANQGSEA. CDR3 protein: CSVPGTSGSSGELFF. The CDR3 DNA follows: TGCAGCGTTCCTGGGACTAGCGGGAGCAGCGGGGAGCTGTTTTTT.

This clonotype was counted ten times or more. The V gene is TRBV24-1, the J gene TRBJ1-3; 8 positions agree with TRBD1. This CDR3 is built from 13 residues. With 1 base clipped from V and 11 bases from J, the junction kept 3 bases outside the gene matches. Germline-derived CDR1 and CDR2 are KGHDR and SFDVKD. DNA for the CDR3: TGTGCCACCAGTGATTTCCAGGGACAGGCCATATATTTT. Translated, it gives CATSDFQGQAIYF.

This clonotype appeared many times. V and J are TRBV20-1 and TRBJ2-7; either TRBD1 or TRBD2 may supply D (5 bases each). Trimming pared 5 bases from V and 4 bases from J, leaving 9 bases between. Germline V gene lookup returns CDR1 DFQATT and CDR2 SNEGSKA (reference sequence). The CDR3 totals 11 residues. The CDR3 region is CSARWGYEQYF. The CDR3 coding sequence is TGCAGTGCTCGTTGGGGGTACGAGCAGTACTTC.

This chain links TRBV10-3 with TRBJ2-7; 7 bases are a match to TRBD1. This CDR3 has 16 amino acids. Unmatched junction bases numbered 6, after V lost 0 bases and J lost 1 base. Per the germline V gene, CDR1 is ENHRY and CDR2 is SYGVKD. Written as DNA, the CDR3 is TGTGCCATCAGTGAGTCGGACAGGCTCTCTTCCTACGAGCAGTACTTC. Residues: CAISESDRLSSYEQYF.

This clonotype was observed at least ten times. As DNA, the CDR3 is TGCAGCGTTGTTGACATAATCTCCTACGAGCAGTACTTC. This sequence encodes CSVVDIISYEQYF. V is TRBV29-1 and J is TRBJ2-7; D gene ambiguous. Trimming stripped 4 bases from V and 0 bases from J, with 10 bases between. Germline lookup yields CDR1 SQVTM and CDR2 ANQGSEA. This CDR3 comprises 13 residues.

With regard to this clonotype: Likely a read error: the CDR3 ends without its conserved phenylalanine or tryptophan. The DNA is omitted, as the CDR3 cannot be located on it reliably, and the CDR3 follows TCRdb's listing. Here the CDR3 reads CATSDQLT. The J gene is TRBJ2-7, the V gene TRBV24-1. Germline V CDR1 and CDR2: KGHDR, SFDVKD. The CDR3 region is 8 residues in length, termini included.

The chain has TRBV24-1 and TRBJ2-3; D is ambiguous. V lost 6 bases and J 4 bases, leaving 10 bases between the germline ends. The germline gives CDR1 KGHDR, CDR2 SFDVKD. The CDR3 contains 13 residues. CDR3 bases: TGTGCCACCAGTTGGGGTGGCGCAGATACGCAGTATTTT. This gives the protein CATSWGGADTQYF.

This clonotype came up many times. V gene TRBV7-2 combines with J gene TRBJ1-5, with a weak D call TRBD1 (6 bases). Per germline, CDR1 SGHTA and CDR2 FQGNSA. Trimming cost V 8 bases and J 7 bases, with 18 bases left between them. The length of the CDR3 is 14 residues. CDR3 loop: CASGTGSTMQPQHF. For the CDR3, the DNA is TGTGCCAGCGGAACAGGGTCGACTATGCAGCCCCAGCATTTT.

Relative to its sample, this clonotype is medium-sized (0.01 to 0.1%). The chain couples TRBV2 to TRBJ1-5, with D possibly matching TRBD1 (6 bases). Germline CDR1 and CDR2: SNHLY and FYNNEI. The CDR3 runs to 14 residues. V lost 6 bases and J 2 bases, leaving 11 bases between the germline ends. The CDR3 loop is CASSTGTRNQPQHF. For the CDR3, the DNA is TGTGCCAGCAGCACCGGGACACGCAATCAGCCCCAGCATTTT.

Of note for this clonotype: The junction departs from germline at one end; a sequencing error may be responsible. The V gene is TRBV19, the J gene TRBJ2-7; 8 bases are a match to TRBD1. The CDR3 is 16 residues long. CDR1 and CDR2 from the germline V gene are LNHDA and SQIVND (reference sequence). CDR3 sequence reads: CASSIGWTGRNYEQYF. For the CDR3, the DNA is TGTGCCAGTAGCATAGGGTGGACAGGGCGCAACTACGAGCAGTACTTC.

This clonotype was seen at least ten times. The chain recombines TRBV7-3 with TRBJ1-1, with 8 bases matching TRBD1. This CDR3 comprises 15 residues. V trimming: 2 bases; J trimming: 6 bases; junction bases outside the gene matches: 8. Germline V gene lookup returns CDR1 SGHTA and CDR2 FQGTGA. The DNA for the CDR3 is TGTGCCAGCAGCTTACCCGGACAGGGTCTCGCTGAAGCTTTCTTT. Amino acid sequence: CASSLPGQGLAEAFF.

This clonotype was observed many times. The genes are TRBV5-5 and TRBJ1-2; D is unclear. Germline V gene lookup returns CDR1 SGHKS and CDR2 YYEKEE (reference sequence). The CDR3 spans 15 residues. V lost 3 bases and J 6 bases, leaving 18 bases between the germline ends. The CDR3 DNA sequence: TGTGCCAGCAGCTCCGGACTAATCGAGAGGAATGGCTACACCTTC. It encodes CASSSGLIERNGYTF.